This TCR beta chain was found in a study of graft-versus-host responses after intestinal transplantation. Study-wide points: Ileal or blood samples showed some GvH clones first, and such clones were also found in recipient marrow.

This clone was observed a single time. Its antigen is not known. CDR3 size: 16 residues. With 0 bases removed from V and 0 bases from J, the gap between germline ends came to 10 bases. Germline CDR1 is SGHRS and CDR2 is YFSETQ. Using immunoSEQ multiplex PCR, the repertoire was profiled, and TCRdb retains in-frame clones only, with some absent. The table records some 85,000 clones, around 90% of them present only once. The genes are TRBV5-1 and TRBJ2-1, with no clear D. The sample here was unstimulated CD8+ T cells sorted from spleen or lymph node cells, taken before transplant. This TCR was recovered from a human donor who was the organ donor for an intestinal transplant. The CDR3 reads CASSLADGASYNEQFF. DNA of the CDR3: TGCGCCAGCAGCTTGGCTGACGGTGCCTCCTACAATGAGCAGTTCTTC.